These 27 T cell receptor beta chains came from one sample sequenced in a study of vaccination and CD4 T cells after COVID-19. With the Oncomine TCR Beta short-read assay, DNA from cultured CD4+ T cells was sequenced. A single record per CDR3 protein comes from TCRdb applying MiXCR to the PCR reads. The sample includes roughly 12,000 distinct CDR3 sequences, approximately 53% of them seen just once. As for treatment: roughly 10-day PBMC culture with coronavirus spike peptide pools or control peptides (ViraFEST assay). No antigen has been assigned to these receptors. Sequenced input: CD4+ T cells from blood, cultured in vitro. The receptor source for this set is a human donor who had recovered from COVID-19.

The rearrangement uses TRBV5-4 and TRBJ1-1; 7 positions match TRBD1. Germline V gene sequence: CDR1 SGHNT, CDR2 YYREEE (reference sequence). The V segment lost 4 bases and the J segment 4 bases; nucleotides outside the gene matches: 10. The CDR3 is 15 residues long. DNA for the CDR3: TGTGCCAGCAGCATGTCAGGGGGGGCTTTCACTGAAGCTTTCTTT. This codes for CASSMSGGAFTEAFF.

Written as DNA, the CDR3 is TGTGCCAGCAGTTACATGCGCGAGCAGTACTTC. It encodes CASSYMREQYF. V gene TRBV28 combines with J gene TRBJ2-7; D not resolved. The germline V gene has CDR1 MDHEN and CDR2 SYDVKM. Between the trimmed V and J ends, which lost 4 bases and 6 bases, there was a span of 7 bases. This CDR3 is built from 11 residues.

The chain carries TRBV28 and TRBJ1-5; D unclear. The V end lost 2 bases, the J end lost 3 bases, and 14 bases lay between the germline ends. This CDR3 is 16 amino acids long. CDR1 is MDHEN, CDR2 SYDVKM, per germline. CDR3 loop: CASSLNSLLYNQPQHF. CDR3 sequence (DNA): TGTGCCAGCAGTTTAAACAGCCTCCTATACAATCAGCCCCAGCATTTT.

The chain has TRBV19 and TRBJ2-5; D is perhaps TRBD1 or TRBD2 (7 bases each). CDR3 length: 14 residues. Germline V CDR1 and CDR2: LNHDA, SQIVND (reference sequence). Trimming stripped 5 bases from V and 2 bases from J, with 12 bases between. This chain's CDR3 is CASSPGGGQETQYF. The CDR3 DNA reads TGTGCCAGTAGTCCAGGGGGGGGGCAAGAGACCCAGTACTTC.

This clonotype showed up just a few times. The rearrangement uses TRBV20-1 and TRBJ1-2; D call uncertain. The CDR3 consists of 12 residues. V was shortened by 2 bases and J by 7 bases, with 11 bases between the two germline ends. Germline V gene sequence: CDR1 DFQATT, CDR2 SNEGSKA (reference sequence). Here the CDR3 DNA reads TGCAGTGCTAGATACCCCGCTGGTGGCTACACCTTC. Its translation is CSARYPAGGYTF.

This sequence joins TRBV2 and TRBJ2-1; possible D gene TRBD2, 7 bases. V was pared by 4 bases and J by 9 bases, with 13 bases between. The CDR3 runs to 13 residues. Germline CDR1 and CDR2: SNHLY and FYNNEI. CDR3 nucleotide sequence: TGTGCCAGCAGTGTGAGGGGGAGGGGTGAGCAGTTCTTC. It yields the protein CASSVRGRGEQFF.

This chain links TRBV19 with TRBJ2-3, with TRBD1 identical over 10 bases. CDR1 is LNHDA, CDR2 SQIVND, per germline (reference sequence). The CDR3 length is 15 residues. V lost 3 bases and J lost 4; bases outside the gene matches: 4. Here the CDR3 DNA reads TGTGCCAGTAGTATGACAGGGGGCGGCTCAGATACGCAGTATTTT. Its translation is CASSMTGGGSDTQYF.

This clonotype has only a few counts. This chain links TRBV6-2 or TRBV6-3 with TRBJ2-7; tentatively, D is TRBD2 (6 bases). Germline lookup yields CDR1 MNHEY and CDR2 SVGEGT. Between the trimmed V and J ends, which lost 2 bases and 0 bases, there was a span of 8 bases. There are 14 residues in the CDR3. The CDR3 region is CASSYGTDSYEQYF. The CDR3 DNA sequence: TGTGCCAGCAGTTACGGGACTGACTCCTACGAGCAGTACTTC.

This clonotype is large (0.1 to 1%). This chain connects TRBV27 to TRBJ2-6; D unresolved. Trimming took off 2 bases at V and 0 bases at J, with 5 bases between the two ends. The CDR3 totals 15 residues. The V gene's germline CDR1 is MNHEY and CDR2 SMNVEV (reference sequence). The CDR3 reads CASSLLFSGANVLTF. DNA for the CDR3: TGTGCCAGCAGTTTACTATTCTCTGGGGCCAACGTCCTGACTTTC.

This clonotype was seen a handful of times. This sequence joins TRBV27 and TRBJ1-5; no clear D. The V and J ends lost 7 bases and 7 bases respectively, with 8 bases between them. CDR3 size: 11 residues. Germline V lookup: CDR1 MNHEY, CDR2 SMNVEV (reference sequence). The CDR3 region has the DNA TGTGCCAGCACCCTTGAACAGCCCCAGCATTTT. This encodes CASTLEQPQHF.

This clonotype appeared a few times. V usage is TRBV5-4 and J usage is TRBJ2-3; TRBD2 might be the D (5 bases). This CDR3 has 15 residues. CDR1 is SGHNT, CDR2 YYREEE, per germline (reference sequence). CDR3 sequence reads: CATRIASINTDTQYF. The CDR3 DNA reads TGTGCTACTAGGATAGCTTCGATCAACACAGATACGCAGTATTTT. Full variable domain (missing parts from reference TRBV5-4 and TRBJ2-3): ETGVTQSPTHLIKTRGQQVTLRCSSQSGHNTVSWYQQALGQGPQFIFQYYREEENGRGNFPPRFSGLQFPNYSSELNVNALELDDSALYLCATRIASINTDTQYFGPGTRLTVL.

This chain uses TRBV2 with TRBJ1-1; D is undetermined. The CDR3 covers 13 residues. The V and J ends lost 6 bases and 1 base respectively, with 9 bases between them. From germline, CDR1 is SNHLY and CDR2 FYNNEI. CDR3 amino acids: CASSGQPNTEAFF. The CDR3 DNA reads as TGTGCCAGCAGCGGTCAACCGAACACTGAAGCTTTCTTT.

The V gene is TRBV7-2, the J gene TRBJ2-2; 7 bases line up with TRBD1. The CDR3 consists of 16 residues. Germline trimming cut 3 bases from V and 9 bases from J; bases unmatched to any gene: 13. Looked up from germline, CDR1 is SGHTA and CDR2 is FQGNSA. CDR3 region: CASSFSPGRQGRELFF. The CDR3 nucleotides read TGTGCCAGCAGCTTCAGTCCTGGACGACAGGGCAGGGAGCTGTTTTTT.

V is TRBV6-1 and J is TRBJ2-7; 8 positions match TRBD1. The trim removed 6 bases at V and 2 bases at J, leaving 6 bases unmatched. Germline values: CDR1 MNHNS, CDR2 SASEGT. The CDR3 sequence is 14 residues long. The CDR3 loop is CASRRTGQTYEQYF. Written as DNA, the CDR3 is TGTGCCAGCAGACGGACAGGGCAAACCTACGAGCAGTACTTC.

The table lists this clonotype with a few counts. The rearrangement uses TRBV6-2 or TRBV6-3 and TRBJ2-2; D tentatively reads TRBD1 or TRBD2 (5 bases each). V lost 8 bases to trimming and J lost 7 bases, with 20 bases between them. Per germline, CDR1 MNHEY and CDR2 SVGEGT. There are 15 residues in the CDR3. DNA of the CDR3: TGTGCCAGCCGGAGAACCGGGGACCGAGGCGGGGAGCTGTTTTTT. Translated, it gives CASRRTGDRGGELFF.

The chain carries TRBV6-2 or TRBV6-3 and TRBJ1-5, with a possible D match to TRBD1 (5 bases). The CDR3 extends over 14 amino acids. Deletions cut 0 bases from V and 6 bases from J, with 9 bases between. The germline V gene encodes CDR1 MNHEY and CDR2 SVGEGT. The CDR3 sequence: CASSYSTDTQPQHF. The CDR3 coding sequence is TGTGCCAGCAGTTACTCGACAGACACTCAGCCCCAGCATTTT.

V gene TRBV29-1 combines with J gene TRBJ1-1; D uncertain. Germline V gives CDR1 SQVTM, CDR2 ANQGSEA. The CDR3 sequence is 12 residues long. CDR3 coding DNA: TGCGGGTTTTCTTGGGGGAACACTGAAGCTTTCTTT. Residues: CGFSWGNTEAFF.

V and J are TRBV20-1 and TRBJ1-1; unclear D gene. The length of the CDR3 is 13 residues. V was shortened by 0 bases and J by 7 bases, with 12 bases between the two germline ends. CDR1 and CDR2 from the germline V gene are DFQATT and SNEGSKA (reference sequence). In nucleotides, the CDR3 is TGCAGTGCTAGAGATGCGGCGGAGGATGAAGCTTTCTTT. It yields the protein CSARDAAEDEAFF.

The chain carries TRBV2 and TRBJ2-5; TRBD1 aligns across 7 bases. This CDR3 contains 13 residues. Losses at the gene ends were 6 bases for V and 6 bases for J; bases not matched to a gene: 7. Germline V gene data show CDR1 as SNHLY and CDR2 as FYNNEI. Here the CDR3 DNA reads TGTGCCAGCAGAGGGACAGTTGGAAAGACCCAGTACTTC. It yields the protein CASRGTVGKTQYF. Full variable domain (missing parts from reference TRBV2 and TRBJ2-5): EPEVTQTPSHQVTQMGQEVILRCVPISNHLYFYWYRQILGQKVEFLVSFYNNEISEKSEIFDDQFSVERPDGSNFTLKIRSTKLEDSAMYFCASRGTVGKTQYFGPGTRLLVL.

This chain links TRBV7-3 with TRBJ1-5; D is undetermined. This CDR3 region has 13 residues. Trimming cost V 2 bases and J 6 bases, with 8 bases left between them. Germline V lookup: CDR1 SGHTA, CDR2 FQGTGA. As DNA, the CDR3 is TGTGCCAGCAGCTTAGGGTTAGGTCAGCCCCAGCATTTT. Translation gives CASSLGLGQPQHF.

The V and J genes are TRBV7-6 and TRBJ1-1, with D tentatively TRBD1 (6 bases). Germline CDR1 and CDR2: SGHVS and FNYEAQ. Trimming shortened V by 4 bases and J by 2 bases, and 11 bases separated the two germline ends. CDR3 size: 14 residues. This CDR3 is CASSYLRGNTEAFF. The CDR3 region has the DNA TGTGCCAGCAGCTACCTCAGGGGTAACACTGAAGCTTTCTTT.

This clonotype was picked up a small number of times. The DNA is left out, because the CDR3 cannot be placed on it with certainty; the CDR3 is given as TCRdb lists it. The chain carries TRBV30 and TRBJ1-2; TRBD1 reflects the table's D call only, with no check against the DNA. The CDR3 has 13 residues if both end residues are counted. Per the germline V gene, CDR1 is GTSNPN and CDR2 is SVGIG (reference sequence). The chain's CDR3 is CAWSFGAGSGYTF.

Points on this clonotype: At one end, the junction sequence differs from germline, possibly due to a read error. This sequence joins TRBV29-1 and TRBJ2-3; D ambiguous. The CDR3 loop spans 11 amino acids. The germline V gene has CDR1 SQVTM and CDR2 ANQGSEA. The CDR3 loop is CSVEEAGTQYF. DNA for the CDR3: TGCAGCGTAGAAGAGGCAGGTACGCAGTATTTT.

The chain has TRBV27 and TRBJ2-1; maybe TRBD2 (6 bases). The CDR3 is 13 residues long. Trimming took off 6 bases at V and 5 bases at J, with 11 bases between the two ends. Per germline, CDR1 MNHEY and CDR2 SMNVEV (reference sequence). The CDR3 sequence is CASRPAGNNEQFF. The CDR3 DNA is TGTGCCAGCAGGCCGGCGGGAAACAATGAGCAGTTCTTC.

The V gene is TRBV20-1, the J gene TRBJ2-7; TRBD1 matches 10 bases. The CDR3 totals 15 residues. The trim removed 7 bases at V and 6 bases at J, leaving 15 bases unmatched. CDR1 is DFQATT and CDR2 is SNEGSKA in the germline V gene (reference sequence). CDR3 in amino acids: CSVPGGTGDASEQYF. The CDR3 DNA reads TGCAGTGTCCCCGGGGGGACAGGGGATGCCAGCGAGCAGTACTTC.

This clonotype was counted once. This sequence joins TRBV7-2 and TRBJ2-1; 7 nucleotides align to TRBD2. The CDR3 contains 15 residues. Germline V lookup: CDR1 SGHTA, CDR2 FQGNSA. Germline trimming cut 3 bases from V and 2 bases from J; bases unmatched to any gene: 4. The CDR3 sequence: CASSFSSGAYNEQFF. DNA of the CDR3: TGTGCCAGCAGCTTCTCTAGCGGTGCCTACAATGAGCAGTTCTTC.

By share of the sample, this clonotype is medium-sized (0.01 to 0.1%). The rearrangement links TRBV15 to TRBJ2-5; possibly TRBD2 for D (5 bases). V was trimmed by 8 bases and J by 7 bases, leaving 17 bases between them. Germline values: CDR1 LNHNV, CDR2 YYDKDF (reference sequence). There are 13 residues in the CDR3. The CDR3 sequence: CATGLGRSRTQYF. The CDR3 DNA is TGTGCCACCGGACTCGGGCGGTCCCGGACCCAGTACTTC.